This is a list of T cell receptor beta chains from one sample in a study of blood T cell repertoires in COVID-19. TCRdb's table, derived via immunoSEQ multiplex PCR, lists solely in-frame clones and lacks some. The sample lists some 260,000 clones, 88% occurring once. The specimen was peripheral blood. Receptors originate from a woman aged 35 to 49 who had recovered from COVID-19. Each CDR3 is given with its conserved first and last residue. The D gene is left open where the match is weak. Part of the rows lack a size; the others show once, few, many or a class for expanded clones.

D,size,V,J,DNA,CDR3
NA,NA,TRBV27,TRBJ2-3,TGTGCCAGCAGCTGGATGCCGGGGGATACGCAGTATTTT,CASSWMPGDTQYF
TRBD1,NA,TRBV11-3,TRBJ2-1,TGTGCCAGCAGCTTAGTACAGGGGGTCATTAGTAACTACAATGAGCAGTTCTTC,CASSLVQGVISNYNEQFF
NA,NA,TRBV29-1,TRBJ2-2,TGCAGCGTTGAAGAAACTAGCGGGGAGCTGTTTTTT,CSVEETSGELFF
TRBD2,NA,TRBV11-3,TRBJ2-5,TGTGCCAGCAGCTCGGAATTTCGGGGGGGAACCGAGACCCAGTACTTC,CASSSEFRGGTETQYF
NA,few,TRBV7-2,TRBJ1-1,TGTGCCAGCAGAGCCGCTGGGCCTGAAGCTTTCTTT,CASRAAGPEAFF
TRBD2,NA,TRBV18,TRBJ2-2,TGTGCCAGCTCACCACCGAGCGGGGGGCGAACCGGGGAGCTGTTTTTT,CASSPPSGGRTGELFF
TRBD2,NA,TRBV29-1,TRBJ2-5,TGCAGCGTTGCCGGGACTAGCGGGGTCGAAGAGACCCAGTACTTC,CSVAGTSGVEETQYF
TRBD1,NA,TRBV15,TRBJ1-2,TGTGCCACCAGCAGAGATCTTGACAGGGCGGATGGCTACACCTTC,CATSRDLDRADGYTF
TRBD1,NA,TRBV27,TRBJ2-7,TGTGCCAGCAGGCTGTCCGACAGGGGGCCCTACGAGCAGTACTTC,CASRLSDRGPYEQYF
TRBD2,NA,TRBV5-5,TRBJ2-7,TGTGCCAGCAGCTTGGCGGGACTAACTTCACACGAGCAGTACTTC,CASSLAGLTSHEQYF
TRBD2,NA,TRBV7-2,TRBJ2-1,TGTGCCAGCAGCTTAAGGGAGGGTGCCTACAATGAGCAGTTCTTC,CASSLREGAYNEQFF
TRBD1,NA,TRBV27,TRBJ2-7,TGTGCCAGCAGTTTTGGGCTCGGGACAGGCCCCTACGAGCAGTACTTC,CASSFGLGTGPYEQYF
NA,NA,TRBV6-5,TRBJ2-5,TGTGCCAGCAGTTACTCGGGGAGAGGATACCAAGAGACCCAGTACTTC,CASSYSGRGYQETQYF
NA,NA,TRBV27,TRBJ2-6,TGTGCCAGCAGCCCCACCGGGACTCCTAGTTCTTCTGGGGCCAACGTCCTGACTTTC,CASSPTGTPSSSGANVLTF
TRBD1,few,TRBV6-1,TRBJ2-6,TGTGCCAGCAGGGAAGGACAGGGGGCGCGTGGGGCCAACGTCCTGACTTTC,CASREGQGARGANVLTF
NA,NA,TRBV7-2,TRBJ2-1,TGTGCCAGCAGCTTAGCCGGGACTCCGACAGTCCCGGAGCAGTTCTTC,CASSLAGTPTVPEQFF
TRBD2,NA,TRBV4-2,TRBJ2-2,TGTGCCAGCAGCCAAGAGGACGGGGGGGCTGGCGGGGAGCTGTTTTTT,CASSQEDGGAGGELFF
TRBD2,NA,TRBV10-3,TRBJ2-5,TGTGCCATCAGCGCGACAGGGCTAGCGGGAGAGTACCAAGAGACCCAGTACTTC,CAISATGLAGEYQETQYF
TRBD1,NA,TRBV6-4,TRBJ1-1,TGTGCCAGCAGGTATTATAGGACAGGCATGAACACTGAAGCTTTCTTT,CASRYYRTGMNTEAFF
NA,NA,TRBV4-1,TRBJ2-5,TGCGCCAGCAGAGGAGGCAGCCAAGAGACCCAGTACTTC,CASRGGSQETQYF
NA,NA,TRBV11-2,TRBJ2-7,TGTGCCAGCAGCGCCAGCGGCAGGTCCTACGAGCAGTACTTC,CASSASGRSYEQYF
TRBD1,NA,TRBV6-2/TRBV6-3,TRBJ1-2,TGTGCCAGCAGCCTACCCGGGACAGGGCGATTTGAGGGCTACACCTTC,CASSLPGTGRFEGYTF
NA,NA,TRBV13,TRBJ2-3,TGTGCCAGCAGCCGTATGTGGGGAGGAGGCGCAGATACGCAGTATTTT,CASSRMWGGGADTQYF
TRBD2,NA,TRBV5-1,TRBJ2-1,TGCGCCAGCAGCTTGGTCGGGACTAGCGGGAGGGCGGCTGAGCAGTTCTTC,CASSLVGTSGRAAEQFF
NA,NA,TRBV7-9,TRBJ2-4,TGTGCCAGCAGCCGGGACGGGGGCATTCAGTACTTC,CASSRDGGIQYF
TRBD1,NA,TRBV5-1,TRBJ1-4,TGCGCCAGCAGCATGGACAGGTCAACCGAAAAACTGTTTTTT,CASSMDRSTEKLFF
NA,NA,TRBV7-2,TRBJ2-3,TGTGCCAGCAGCTATGCAGTGAGGACAGATACGCAGTATTTT,CASSYAVRTDTQYF
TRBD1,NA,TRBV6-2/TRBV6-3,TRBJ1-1,TGTGCCAGCAGCAAAGCCCAGGGGGCGTCTACTGAAGCTTTCTTT,CASSKAQGASTEAFF
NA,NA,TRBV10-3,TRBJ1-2,TGTGCCATCAGTGAACCCTATGGTGGCTACACCTTC,CAISEPYGGYTF
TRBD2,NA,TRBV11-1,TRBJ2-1,TGTGCCAGCAGCTTTAGGACTAGCTTCGAGCAGTTCTTC,CASSFRTSFEQFF
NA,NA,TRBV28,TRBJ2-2,TGTGCCAGCAGTTTAGCAGGGAGGTTCGCCGGGGAGCTGTTTTTT,CASSLAGRFAGELFF
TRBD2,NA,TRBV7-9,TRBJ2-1,TGTGCCAGCACCTATAGCGGGAGCCCCATACGGGAGCAGTTCTTC,CASTYSGSPIREQFF
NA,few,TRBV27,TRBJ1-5,TGTGCCAGCAGGGCTATCCCAGGGAATCAGCCCCAGCATTTT,CASRAIPGNQPQHF
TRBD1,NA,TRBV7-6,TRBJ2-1,TGTGCCAGCAGCCCCAATGTCGGGACAGGGGGCCGGGGGCAGTTCTTC,CASSPNVGTGGRGQFF
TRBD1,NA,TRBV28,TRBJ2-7,TGTGCCAGCGAAGGGACAGGGTCTATGCGGGAGCAGTACTTC,CASEGTGSMREQYF
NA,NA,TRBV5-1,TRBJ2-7,TGCGCCAGCAGCTTGGGGGCGCAGATAAACTACGAGCAGTACTTC,CASSLGAQINYEQYF
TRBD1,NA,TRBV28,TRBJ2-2,TGTGCCAGCAGTTTTGGACAGGGGGGGAACACCGGGGAGCTGTTTTTT,CASSFGQGGNTGELFF